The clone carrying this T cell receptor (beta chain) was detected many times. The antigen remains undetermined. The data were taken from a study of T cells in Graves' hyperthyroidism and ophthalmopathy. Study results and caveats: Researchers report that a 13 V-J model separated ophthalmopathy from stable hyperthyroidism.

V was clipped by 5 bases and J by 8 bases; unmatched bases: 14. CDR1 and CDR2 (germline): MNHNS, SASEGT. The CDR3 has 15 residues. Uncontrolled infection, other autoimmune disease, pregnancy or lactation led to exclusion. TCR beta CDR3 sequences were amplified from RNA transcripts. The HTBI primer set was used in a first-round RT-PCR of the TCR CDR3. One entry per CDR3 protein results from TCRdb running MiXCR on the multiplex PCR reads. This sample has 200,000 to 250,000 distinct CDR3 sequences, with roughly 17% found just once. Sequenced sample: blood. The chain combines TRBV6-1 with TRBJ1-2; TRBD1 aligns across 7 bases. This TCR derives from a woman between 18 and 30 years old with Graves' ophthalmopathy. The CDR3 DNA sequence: TGTGCCAGCAGTCCGCCCCTACAGGGGATCAAAGGCTACACCTTC. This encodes CASSPPLQGIKGYTF.